Each of the 29 T cell receptor beta chains below was sequenced from the same sample in a study of T cells in Graves' hyperthyroidism and ophthalmopathy. RNA transcripts yielded amplified TCR beta CDR3 regions. HTBI primers were employed in a first-round RT-PCR of the TCR CDR3. One entry per CDR3 protein results from TCRdb running MiXCR on the multiplex PCR reads. Of under 300,000 distinct CDR3 sequences listed, roughly an eighth are singletons. Sequencing was performed on blood. These receptors were obtained from a woman aged 40 to 55 with Graves' hyperthyroidism.

This clonotype was seen many times. The chain joins TRBV10-3 to TRBJ1-2, with TRBD1 as a possible D gene (5 bases). V gave up 7 bases and J gave up 0 bases, with 15 bases separating them. Germline loops: CDR1 ENHRY, CDR2 SYGVKD. The CDR3 extends over 15 amino acids. Here the CDR3 reads CAITQPGQANYGYTF. DNA for the CDR3: TGTGCCATCACCCAACCTGGACAAGCTAACTATGGCTACACCTTC.

This clonotype was recorded once. Just one base apart from a much larger clone, this may be a read error. The chain uses TRBV12-3 or TRBV12-4 and TRBJ1-2; 9 bases line up with TRBD1. The CDR3 consists of 15 residues. The CDR3 DNA reads TGTGCCGGCAGTGTCACAGGGGGCCTCCGAGGGGGCTACACCTTC. It translates to CAGSVTGGLRGGYTF.

There are many counts of this clonotype. The chain combines TRBV19 with TRBJ2-3; D perhaps matches TRBD1 (6 bases). This CDR3 contains 15 residues. The V end lost 5 bases, the J end lost 4 bases, and 16 bases lay between the germline ends. Germline-derived CDR1 and CDR2 are LNHDA and SQIVND (reference sequence). CDR3 sequence: CASSLLTGAPDTQYF. CDR3 sequence (DNA): TGTGCCAGTAGTCTCTTGACAGGAGCTCCAGATACGCAGTATTTT.

This clonotype was picked up many times. The chain links TRBV11-2 to TRBJ2-7, with D possibly matching TRBD2 (6 bases). Trimming took off 5 bases at V and 5 bases at J, with 16 bases between the two ends. This CDR3 contains 14 residues. Germline CDR1 SGHAT, CDR2 FQNNGV. The chain's CDR3 is CASSPGGSPNEQYF. DNA of the CDR3: TGTGCCAGCAGCCCCGGGGGTAGCCCCAACGAGCAGTACTTC.

The J gene is TRBJ2-2, the V gene TRBV11-3; no clear D. The CDR3 totals 11 residues. Trimming removed 6 bases at V and 7 bases at J, with 6 bases between. CDR1 and CDR2 from the germline V gene are SGHNT and YENEEA. For the CDR3, the DNA is TGTGCCAGCAGAGATAGCGGGGAGCTGTTTTTT. Amino acid sequence: CASRDSGELFF.

This clonotype was counted ten times or more. J is TRBJ2-7 and V is TRBV28; 10 positions agree with TRBD1. V shed 4 bases and J 3 bases; nucleotides not matched to a gene: 15. The CDR3 length is 18 residues. Per the germline V gene, CDR1 is MDHEN and CDR2 is SYDVKM. CDR3 protein: CASSSIRGVRDRGYEQYF. Here the CDR3 DNA reads TGTGCCAGCAGTTCTATCAGGGGGGTCCGGGACAGGGGCTACGAGCAGTACTTC.

This clonotype has a handful of counts. The CDR3 loop reads CASSQGGRGNIQYF. CDR3 nucleotides: TGTGCCAGCAGCCAAGGGGGCCGAGGGAACATTCAGTACTTC. The rearrangement uses TRBV27 and TRBJ2-4; 7 positions agree with TRBD1. The CDR3 loop spans 14 amino acids. CDR1 is MNHEY and CDR2 is SMNVEV in the germline V gene (reference sequence). The J segment lost 7 bases and the V segment lost 6 bases, leaving 9 bases of the junction unmatched.

This clonotype was seen repeatedly, ten times or more. The rearrangement joins TRBV12-3 or TRBV12-4 to TRBJ2-1; D remains ambiguous. The CDR3 spans 12 residues. The V gene lost 3 bases and the J gene lost 7 bases, with 7 bases spanning the gap. The CDR3, as DNA: TGTGCCAGCAGTTTGATAGTAAATGAGCAGTTCTTC. Translating it yields CASSLIVNEQFF.

The CDR3 here is CAISEAGDSQPQHF. The CDR3 DNA sequence: TGTGCCATCAGTGAGGCAGGAGATAGTCAGCCCCAGCATTTT. The chain recombines TRBV10-3 with TRBJ1-5; D gene ambiguous. This CDR3 is 14 amino acids long. From germline, CDR1 is ENHRY and CDR2 SYGVKD. V gave up 2 bases and J gave up 6 bases, with 11 bases separating them.

The sample holds many counts of this clonotype. The V call is TRBV6-1, the J call TRBJ2-1; 10 bases agree with TRBD2. Germline values: CDR1 MNHNS, CDR2 SASEGT. With V trimmed by 1 base and J by 0 bases, 3 bases remained unmatched. The CDR3 consists of 17 residues. CDR3 region: CASSEGSSGGSYNEQFF. CDR3 DNA: TGTGCCAGCAGTGAAGGCTCTAGCGGGGGCTCCTACAATGAGCAGTTCTTC.

In this sample, this clonotype turned up a few times. The chain couples TRBV5-4 to TRBJ1-6, with D unresolved. This CDR3 has 15 amino acids. Trimming removed 0 bases from V and 6 bases from J, with 10 bases in between. CDR1 is SGHNT, CDR2 YYREEE, per germline (reference sequence). The chain's CDR3 is CASSLGHGINSPLHF. For the CDR3, the DNA is TGTGCCAGCAGCTTGGGGCACGGAATTAATTCACCCCTCCACTTT.

The chain recombines TRBV28 with TRBJ2-5, with D possibly TRBD1 on 6 matching bases. The CDR3 is 16 amino acids. V was trimmed by 6 bases and J by 2 bases, leaving 19 bases between them. Germline V gene lookup returns CDR1 MDHEN and CDR2 SYDVKM. This chain's CDR3 is CASRQGKFPPQETQYF. The CDR3 nucleotides are TGTGCCAGCAGACAGGGAAAATTCCCGCCTCAAGAGACCCAGTACTTC.

The chain is built from TRBV19 and TRBJ2-5, with TRBD2 identical over 10 bases. The J segment lost 5 bases and the V segment lost 2 bases, leaving 5 bases of the junction unmatched. The CDR3 is made up of 15 amino acids. Germline CDR1 and CDR2: LNHDA and SQIVND (reference sequence). CDR3 nucleotide sequence: TGTGCCAGTAGTATACAAGCGGGAGGGCCGGAGACCCAGTACTTC. Translation gives CASSIQAGGPETQYF.

This clonotype was seen at least ten times. For the CDR3, the DNA is TGTGCCAGCAGCTTATCCCGCCTGGTCCAAGAGACCCAGTACTTC. As protein: CASSLSRLVQETQYF. This chain uses TRBV7-9 with TRBJ2-5; D remains unclear. V was pared by 2 bases and J by 1 base, with 11 bases between. Germline CDR1 SEHNR, CDR2 FQNEAQ (reference sequence). The CDR3 is made up of 15 amino acids. The variable domain in full, with the rest retrieved from reference TRBV7-9 and TRBJ2-5, is DTGVSQNPRHKITKRGQNVTFRCDPISEHNRLYWYRQTLGQGPEFLTYFQNEAQLEKSRLLSDRFSAERPKGSFSTLEIQRTEQGDSAMYLCASSLSRLVQETQYFGPGTRLLVL.

This chain connects TRBV24-1 to TRBJ2-2; 9 bases agree with TRBD1. The junction had 4 bases not matched to a gene; V was cut back by 5 bases and J by 7 bases. Germline-derived CDR1 and CDR2 are KGHDR and SFDVKD. The CDR3 spans 14 residues. The CDR3 region is CATSVPGQGGELFF. The CDR3 DNA sequence: TGTGCCACCAGTGTCCCGGGACAGGGCGGGGAGCTGTTTTTT.

The chain recombines TRBV19 with TRBJ1-3; D possibly corresponds to TRBD1 (6 bases). The CDR3 is 14 residues long. Germline CDR1 is LNHDA and CDR2 is SQIVND (reference sequence). With 7 bases removed from V and 4 bases from J, the gap between germline ends came to 14 bases. Here the CDR3 reads CASKTGQSGNTIYF. The CDR3 coding sequence is TGTGCCAGTAAAACAGGGCAGTCCGGAAACACCATATATTTT.

A word on this clonotype: A read error may explain this, as a much larger clone is one base away. The chain links TRBV7-9 to TRBJ1-2; possibly TRBD1 for D (6 bases). The CDR3 consists of 12 residues. Germline values: CDR1 SEHNR, CDR2 FQNEAQ (reference sequence). CDR3 sequence reads: CTITDRNYGYTF. The DNA of the CDR3 is TGTACCATTACGGACAGAAACTATGGCTACACCTTC.

This clonotype was seen many times. This rearrangement joins TRBV9 to TRBJ2-3; D not resolved. CDR3 size: 13 residues. Per germline, CDR1 SGDLS and CDR2 YYNGEE. V gave up 0 bases and J gave up 4 bases, with 6 bases separating them. The CDR3 DNA reads TGTGCCAGCAGCGTAGATGGAGCAGATACGCAGTATTTT. The encoded protein is CASSVDGADTQYF.

This clonotype was detected ten times or more. The chain links TRBV30 to TRBJ1-1, with 9 bases fitting TRBD1. Germline values: CDR1 GTSNPN, CDR2 SVGIG (reference sequence). The CDR3 totals 15 residues. The V segment lost 0 bases and the J segment 5 bases; nucleotides outside the gene matches: 7. The CDR3 nucleotides read TGTGCCTGGAGTGTATCACAGGGGGCGCGGACTGAAGCTTTCTTT. Translated: CAWSVSQGARTEAFF.

In this sample, this clonotype turned up many times. The chain couples TRBV7-9 to TRBJ2-1; 8 bases fit TRBD1. The V gene end was trimmed by 3 bases and the J gene end by 4 bases; junction bases not matched to a gene: 5. Germline V gene sequence: CDR1 SEHNR, CDR2 FQNEAQ (reference sequence). CDR3 size: 15 residues. The CDR3 DNA sequence: TGTGCCAGCAGCTTGAGGCAGGGGGCTTACAATGAGCAGTTCTTC. This gives the protein CASSLRQGAYNEQFF.

This clonotype was seen many times. The chain links TRBV12-3 or TRBV12-4 to TRBJ1-1; a possible D gene is TRBD1 (6 bases). The CDR3 length is 14 residues. Trimming pared 7 bases from V and 1 base from J, leaving 13 bases between. The CDR3 region is CASTTGGRNTEAFF. DNA for the CDR3: TGTGCCAGCACCACGGGGGGCCGGAACACTGAAGCTTTCTTT.

The rearrangement joins TRBV18 to TRBJ2-3, with 8 nucleotides matching TRBD1. Germline V lookup: CDR1 KGHSH, CDR2 LQKENI. The trim removed 3 bases at V and 3 bases at J, leaving 8 bases unmatched. This CDR3 is built from 16 residues. CDR3 coding DNA: TGTGCCAGCTCACCCACCGCTGGACAGGGTACAGATACGCAGTATTTT. This encodes CASSPTAGQGTDTQYF.

This clonotype has ten or more counts. The rearrangement links TRBV6-1 to TRBJ1-1; 9 bases agree with TRBD1. Germline assignment: CDR1 MNHNS and CDR2 SASEGT. CDR3 length: 18 amino acids. V shed 6 bases and J 5 bases; nucleotides not matched to a gene: 19. CDR3 DNA sequence: TGTGCCAGCAGCTCGACCTCCGGGACAGGGTGGATCGGAACTGAAGCTTTCTTT. Translation: CASSSTSGTGWIGTEAFF.

This clonotype has at least ten counts. The V gene is TRBV4-1, the J gene TRBJ1-5; D unresolved. Germline lookup yields CDR1 MGHRA and CDR2 YSYEKL. Trimming took 0 bases from V and 1 from J, leaving 10 bases between them. There are 16 residues in the CDR3. The CDR3 region has the DNA TGCGCCAGCAGCCAAGAAGGGATACGGAGCAATCAGCCCCAGCATTTT. This codes for CASSQEGIRSNQPQHF.

This clonotype appeared many times. This chain links TRBV24-1 with TRBJ2-7, with TRBD2 identical over 7 bases. Germline CDR1 is KGHDR and CDR2 is SFDVKD. V dropped 4 bases and J dropped 0; count of bases not matched to a gene: 8. This CDR3 is built from 16 residues. CDR3 DNA: TGTGCCACCAGTGAGGGAATCGGGGGGACCTCCTACGAGCAGTACTTC. Translating gives CATSEGIGGTSYEQYF.

V is TRBV7-8 and J is TRBJ2-1, with 11 bases aligning to TRBD2. Germline V gene data show CDR1 as SGHVS and CDR2 as FQNEAQ. With 7 bases clipped from V and 6 bases from J, the junction kept 14 bases outside the gene matches. This CDR3 is built from 17 residues. The CDR3 nucleotides are TGTGCCAGCACCATAACGGTGGGGGGACTAGCGGCCAATGAGCAGTTCTTC. This gives the protein CASTITVGGLAANEQFF.

The chain has TRBV11-2 and TRBJ2-1; D is possibly TRBD2 (5 bases). The CDR3 is 14 residues long. V dropped 3 bases and J dropped 4 bases, with 10 bases sitting between them. Germline-derived CDR1 and CDR2 are SGHAT and FQNNGV. DNA for the CDR3: TGTGCCAGCAGCTTGATGGGAGATTACAATGAGCAGTTCTTC. Protein: CASSLMGDYNEQFF.

This CDR3 is CASSFYPQAGNTDGYTF. The CDR3 coding sequence is TGTGCCAGCAGTTTCTACCCCCAGGCGGGAAATACCGATGGCTACACCTTC. This rearrangement joins TRBV28 to TRBJ1-2; D remains unclear. Per germline, CDR1 MDHEN and CDR2 SYDVKM. The CDR3 is 17 residues long. The V gene lost 3 bases and the J gene lost 6 bases, with 23 bases spanning the gap.

This clonotype was recorded at least ten times. The genes are TRBV20-1 and TRBJ2-7; 7 nucleotides align to TRBD2. Germline CDR1 DFQATT, CDR2 SNEGSKA (reference sequence). The J segment lost 3 bases and the V segment lost 5 bases, leaving 10 bases of the junction unmatched. The CDR3 length is 14 residues. The CDR3 coding sequence is TGCAGTGCTGAGAGCAAGCGGGGCTACTACGAGCAGTACTTC. Translation: CSAESKRGYYEQYF.